The clone carrying this TCR beta chain was counted between two and nine times. The antigen is not known. TCRdb re-called the 5' RACE reads through MiXCR, storing one row per CDR3 protein. The sample includes approximately 570,000 distinct CDR3 sequences, about 20% of them seen just once. Germline CDR1 is SGHVS and CDR2 is FNYEAQ. The CDR3 is 16 amino acids. The junction had 5 bases not matched to a gene; V was cut back by 1 base and J by 1 base. The data were obtained in a study of T-cell memory formation after mild COVID-19. The wider study: TCR clusters mostly belonged to single donors.

Notes on the study in general: That cross-reactive memory joined was suggested by some responding clones appearing in pre-infection memory.

V usage is TRBV7-6 and J usage is TRBJ2-7, with 9 bases lining up with TRBD1. The TCR sequence derives from an adult woman who had mild COVID-19 (a few samples of this study predate the infection). Cell type and time point are not known. The sequenced material came from PBMCs or a T cell subset sorted from them (not recorded which). CDR3 loop: CASSLEGTGTSYEQYF. In DNA form, the CDR3 reads TGTGCCAGCAGCTTAGAGGGGACAGGGACTTCCTACGAGCAGTACTTC.